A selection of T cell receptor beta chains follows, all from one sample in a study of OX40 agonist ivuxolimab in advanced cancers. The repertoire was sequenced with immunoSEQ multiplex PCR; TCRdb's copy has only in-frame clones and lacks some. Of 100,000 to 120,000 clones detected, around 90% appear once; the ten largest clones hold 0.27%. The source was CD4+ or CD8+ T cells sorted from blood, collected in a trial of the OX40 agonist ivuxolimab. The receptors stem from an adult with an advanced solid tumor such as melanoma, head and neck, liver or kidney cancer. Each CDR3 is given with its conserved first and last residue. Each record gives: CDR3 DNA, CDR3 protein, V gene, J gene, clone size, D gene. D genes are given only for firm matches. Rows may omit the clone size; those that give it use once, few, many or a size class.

CDR3nt: TGTGCCAGCAGTGGGGGACGGGGACGTGAAGCTTTCTTT
CDR3aa: CASSGGRGREAFF
v_gene: TRBV6-6
j_gene: TRBJ1-1
abundance: .
d_gene: .

CDR3nt: TGTGCCAGCAGCTTATCGGTGGCCTCCTACGAGCAGTACTTC
CDR3aa: CASSLSVASYEQYF
v_gene: TRBV11-3
j_gene: TRBJ2-7
abundance: .
d_gene: .

CDR3nt: TGCGCCAGCAGTCGTTTATCTTACACTGAAGCTTTCTTT
CDR3aa: CASSRLSYTEAFF
v_gene: TRBV4-3
j_gene: TRBJ1-1
abundance: .
d_gene: .

CDR3nt: TGTGCCAGCTCAGTCGTTAACACAGCAACTAATGAAAAACTGTTTTTT
CDR3aa: CASSVVNTATNEKLFF
v_gene: TRBV18
j_gene: TRBJ1-4
abundance: .
d_gene: .

CDR3nt: TGTGCCAGCAGCTTAGTGAGTAGAGATGAAAAACTGTTTTTT
CDR3aa: CASSLVSRDEKLFF
v_gene: TRBV7-2
j_gene: TRBJ1-4
abundance: .
d_gene: .

CDR3nt: TGTGCCAGCAGTTACGGGGCGGGGGGACGACCCCTCCACTTT
CDR3aa: CASSYGAGGRPLHF
v_gene: TRBV6-5
j_gene: TRBJ1-6
abundance: .
d_gene: .

CDR3nt: TGTGCCAGCAGCCCAAGTGGACTAGCGGGAGCAAGACTAGCGGAGACCCAGTACTTC
CDR3aa: CASSPSGLAGARLAETQYF
v_gene: TRBV7-9
j_gene: TRBJ2-5
abundance: .
d_gene: TRBD2

CDR3nt: TGCGCCAGCAGCCAAGAAGTTGGACAGCGCCGGGGCTATGGCTACACCTTC
CDR3aa: CASSQEVGQRRGYGYTF
v_gene: TRBV4-1
j_gene: TRBJ1-2
abundance: .
d_gene: .

CDR3nt: TGTGCCAGCACCCCAGGGTCTGGAAACACCATATATTTT
CDR3aa: CASTPGSGNTIYF
v_gene: TRBV28
j_gene: TRBJ1-3
abundance: .
d_gene: .

CDR3nt: TGTGCCAGCAGTGAAATGGCAGGGCTCGAGCAGTACTTC
CDR3aa: CASSEMAGLEQYF
v_gene: TRBV6-1
j_gene: TRBJ2-7
abundance: .
d_gene: .

CDR3nt: TGTGCCAGCAGCTCCCGACAGGGGGTTCAGCCCCAGCATTTT
CDR3aa: CASSSRQGVQPQHF
v_gene: TRBV7-8
j_gene: TRBJ1-5
abundance: .
d_gene: TRBD1

CDR3nt: TGTGCCAGCAGTGCGATCGGAGGGGGGACTTTCTACGAGCAGTACTTC
CDR3aa: CASSAIGGGTFYEQYF
v_gene: TRBV5-1
j_gene: TRBJ2-7
abundance: .
d_gene: .

CDR3nt: TGTGCCAGTCACACATATTCGTCTTCTGGGGCCAACGTCCTGACTTTC
CDR3aa: CASHTYSSSGANVLTF
v_gene: TRBV19
j_gene: TRBJ2-6
abundance: .
d_gene: .

CDR3nt: TGTGCCAGCAAACCACTAGTTAATTGGTCCGGGGAGCTGTTTTTT
CDR3aa: CASKPLVNWSGELFF
v_gene: TRBV7-9
j_gene: TRBJ2-2
abundance: once
d_gene: .

CDR3nt: TGTGCCAGCAGCTTGAACACTGAAGCTTTCTTT
CDR3aa: CASSLNTEAFF
v_gene: TRBV5-4
j_gene: TRBJ1-1
abundance: .
d_gene: .

CDR3nt: TGTGCCAGTTCTTTCTTACAGCCCTCGAGCACTGAAGCTTTCTTT
CDR3aa: CASSFLQPSSTEAFF
v_gene: TRBV19
j_gene: TRBJ1-1
abundance: .
d_gene: .

CDR3nt: TGTGCCAGCAGCTTAACTACCGGGGAGCTGTTTTTT
CDR3aa: CASSLTTGELFF
v_gene: TRBV7-9
j_gene: TRBJ2-2
abundance: .
d_gene: .

CDR3nt: TGTGCCAGCAGCTCGGGACAGGGCTTTAAAGCTTTCTTT
CDR3aa: CASSSGQGFKAFF
v_gene: TRBV7-3
j_gene: TRBJ1-1
abundance: .
d_gene: TRBD1

CDR3nt: TGTGCCAGCAGCCGATTAGACAGCAACACTGAAGCTTTCTTT
CDR3aa: CASSRLDSNTEAFF
v_gene: TRBV14
j_gene: TRBJ1-1
abundance: .
d_gene: .

CDR3nt: TGTGCCACCAGCAGAGATCATCGGACAGAGCAGTACTTC
CDR3aa: CATSRDHRTEQYF
v_gene: TRBV15
j_gene: TRBJ2-7
abundance: .
d_gene: .

CDR3nt: TGTGCCAGCAGTGAAGAAGGGTGGCCCAATAATTCACCCCTCCACTTT
CDR3aa: CASSEEGWPNNSPLHF
v_gene: TRBV6-4
j_gene: TRBJ1-6
abundance: once
d_gene: .

CDR3nt: TGTGCCAGCAGCCGGGACAACTCCTACGAGCAGTACTTC
CDR3aa: CASSRDNSYEQYF
v_gene: TRBV7-2
j_gene: TRBJ2-7
abundance: .
d_gene: .

CDR3nt: TGTGCCAGCAGCATGGGACTATATGCTCACGAGCAGTACTTC
CDR3aa: CASSMGLYAHEQYF
v_gene: TRBV12-1
j_gene: TRBJ2-7
abundance: .
d_gene: .

CDR3nt: TGCAGCGTAGCACGTGGGACTAGCGATTACAATGAGCAGTTCTTC
CDR3aa: CSVARGTSDYNEQFF
v_gene: TRBV29-1
j_gene: TRBJ2-1
abundance: .
d_gene: TRBD2

CDR3nt: TGTGCCAGCAGTGAATTTGGGGGGGTACAGCCCCAGCATTTT
CDR3aa: CASSEFGGVQPQHF
v_gene: TRBV6-1
j_gene: TRBJ1-5
abundance: .
d_gene: .